Shown below are 19 T cell receptor beta chains from a single sample sequenced in a study of PD-1 blockade in classical Hodgkin lymphoma. Method: immunoSEQ multiplex PCR; TCRdb's copy keeps in-frame clones and lacks some. In the table there are 31,000 or so clones, around 68% of which are singletons. Indicated time point: cycle 4 day 1 (C4D1), after less than 7 weeks of nivolumab. There was relapse after autologous stem cell transplantation in every patient, and there was variation in brentuximab vedotin exposure. This specimen consisted of peripheral blood mononuclear cells (PBMCs), obtained before the fourth cycle of nivolumab. The receptors here all came from a human donor with classical Hodgkin lymphoma.

Notes on this clone: Additional DNA sequences in this sample encode the identical CDR3. The chain is built from TRBV10-3 and TRBJ2-1, with D possibly TRBD1 on 6 matching bases. Germline values: CDR1 ENHRY, CDR2 SYGVKD. The CDR3 has 10 amino acids. Trimming stripped 6 bases from V and 10 bases from J, with 7 bases between. The CDR3 DNA reads TGTGCCATCAGCGACAGGGAGCAGTTCTTC. Its protein is CAISDREQFF.

Within the sample, this clone is medium-sized. The chain carries TRBV27 and TRBJ1-2; 7 bases agree with TRBD1. V lost 5 bases and J lost 6; bases outside the gene matches: 9. Germline-derived CDR1 and CDR2 are MNHEY and SMNVEV (reference sequence). The length of the CDR3 is 14 residues. The CDR3 loop reads CASSIQQGFDGYTF. In DNA, the CDR3 is TGTGCCAGCAGTATCCAACAGGGGTTCGATGGCTACACCTTC.

This clone was counted a few times. The chain couples TRBV10-2 to TRBJ2-3, with D possibly TRBD2 on 7 matching bases. This CDR3 region has 16 residues. V was clipped by 7 bases and J by 0 bases, with 17 bases between them. CDR1 WSHSY and CDR2 SAAADI come from the germline V gene. CDR3 region: CASMGGGLYSTDTQYF. In DNA form, the CDR3 reads TGCGCCAGCATGGGGGGGGGCCTTTATAGCACAGATACGCAGTATTTT.

This clone was found once. J is TRBJ2-3 and V is TRBV4-3, with a weak D call TRBD2 (5 bases). The V end lost 4 bases, the J end lost 2 bases, and 19 bases lay between the germline ends. The germline CDR1 and CDR2 sequences are LGHNA and YSLEER. This CDR3 has 17 amino acids. CDR3 region: CASSPQDLRVNTDTQYF. CDR3 nucleotide sequence: TGCGCCAGCAGCCCACAAGACCTGAGGGTAAACACAGATACGCAGTATTTT.

This clone was seen more than once but under ten times. The rearrangement uses TRBV7-2 and TRBJ2-7; TRBD1 matches 9 bases. The CDR3 has 15 residues. The V and J ends lost 1 base and 6 bases, in that order; junction bases with no gene match: 7. CDR1 is SGHTA, CDR2 FQGNSA, per germline. The CDR3 nucleotides are TGTGCCAGCAGCTTAGTACAGGGGGCTGTACGCGAGCAGTACTTC. It translates to CASSLVQGAVREQYF.

This clone occurred once. The J gene is TRBJ1-1, the V gene TRBV20-1; D perhaps matches TRBD1 (5 bases). V lost 6 bases, J lost 3 bases, and 8 bases lay in between. The CDR3 contains 11 residues. Germline lookup yields CDR1 DFQATT and CDR2 SNEGSKA (reference sequence). The CDR3 region is CSAGRDTEAFF. The CDR3 DNA reads TGCAGTGCAGGCAGGGACACTGAAGCTTTCTTT.

The chain has TRBV5-1 and TRBJ1-5, with D possibly matching TRBD1 (6 bases). The CDR3 sequence is 17 residues long. Germline V CDR1 and CDR2: SGHRS, YFSETQ. Trimming took 3 bases from V and 4 from J, leaving 20 bases between them. The CDR3 coding sequence is TGCGCCAGCAGCTCGAACCCTCAAGGACAGAGTAATCAGCCCCAGCATTTT. It translates to CASSSNPQGQSNQPQHF.

This sequence joins TRBV6-6 and TRBJ1-2; 7 nucleotides align to TRBD1. Trimming at V came to 0 bases and at J to 4 bases, leaving 5 bases not matched to a gene. The germline V gene encodes CDR1 MNHNY and CDR2 SVGAGI (reference sequence). The CDR3 extends over 15 amino acids. CDR3 region: CASSYSTGQIYGYTF. The DNA of the CDR3 is TGTGCCAGCAGTTACTCGACGGGACAGATCTATGGCTACACCTTC.

The chain is built from TRBV27 and TRBJ1-5; D might be TRBD1 (5 bases). The CDR3 covers 14 residues. The V and J ends lost 5 bases and 4 bases respectively, with 12 bases between them. Germline assignment: CDR1 MNHEY and CDR2 SMNVEV (reference sequence). CDR3 protein: CASSPATENQPQHF. In nucleotides, the CDR3 is TGTGCCAGCAGTCCCGCGACAGAGAATCAGCCCCAGCATTTT.

The table lists this clone with a few counts. The chain joins TRBV7-3 to TRBJ2-1; the D gene is possibly TRBD1 (5 bases). Germline V gene lookup returns CDR1 SGHTA and CDR2 FQGTGA. With 6 bases removed from V and 7 bases from J, the gap between germline ends came to 19 bases. The length of the CDR3 is 15 residues. In nucleotides, the CDR3 is TGTGCCAGCAGACAGGCCGGACATGAATCAAATGAGCAGTTCTTC. Its protein product is CASRQAGHESNEQFF.

The rearrangement uses TRBV30 and TRBJ2-2; 8 bases fit TRBD1. CDR3 length equals 16 residues. From germline, CDR1 is GTSNPN and CDR2 SVGIG (reference sequence). J gave up 3 bases and V 5 bases, and 11 bases lay outside the gene matches. CDR3: CAWRPIGQGHTGELFF. The CDR3 coding sequence is TGTGCCTGGCGTCCGATCGGACAGGGTCACACCGGGGAGCTGTTTTTT.

The CDR3 is CASSFSGTHNEQFF. CDR3 sequence (DNA): TGTGCCAGCAGTTTCTCGGGGACACACAATGAGCAGTTCTTC. The rearrangement joins TRBV27 to TRBJ2-1; TRBD1 is a possible D gene (6 bases). Germline V lookup: CDR1 MNHEY, CDR2 SMNVEV (reference sequence). CDR3 length: 14 amino acids. The germline V and J ends were trimmed by 3 bases and 5 bases, with 11 bases remaining between them.

The chain couples TRBV29-1 to TRBJ2-5; D is uncertain. The CDR3 has 11 amino acids. The V gene's germline CDR1 is SQVTM and CDR2 ANQGSEA. V was pared by 5 bases and J by 4 bases, with 8 bases between. CDR3 in DNA: TGCAGCGTTTTGTTGTCAGAGACCCAGTACTTC. Its translation: CSVLLSETQYF.

The chain joins TRBV15 to TRBJ2-2, with TRBD2 identical over 11 bases. The CDR3 spans 16 residues. Germline V lookup: CDR1 LNHNV, CDR2 YYDKDF (reference sequence). The V segment lost 0 bases and the J segment 4 bases; nucleotides outside the gene matches: 1. CDR3 coding DNA: TGTGCCACCAGCAGAGATCTAGCGGGAGGCACCGGGGAGCTGTTTTTT. Residues: CATSRDLAGGTGELFF.

This clone was seen only a few times. The V gene is TRBV4-1, the J gene TRBJ2-1; 8 bases agree with TRBD2. Germline V CDR1 and CDR2: MGHRA, YSYEKL. V lost 0 bases, J lost 4 bases, and 5 bases stayed unmatched. The length of the CDR3 is 16 residues. CDR3 residues: CASSQDRAGGYNEQFF. The CDR3, as DNA: TGCGCCAGCAGCCAAGATAGGGCGGGGGGATACAATGAGCAGTTCTTC.

The genes are TRBV4-3 and TRBJ1-2; 10 nucleotides line up with TRBD1. Trimming cost V 4 bases and J 7 bases; bases outside gene matches: 6. The CDR3 length is 14 residues. CDR1 is LGHNA, CDR2 YSLEER, per germline. The CDR3 loop is CASSPGQGVTGYTF. The CDR3 DNA follows: TGCGCCAGCAGCCCCGGACAGGGGGTCACTGGCTACACCTTC.

The chain joins TRBV6-5 to TRBJ2-1; 7 nucleotides match TRBD2. Looked up from germline, CDR1 is MNHEY and CDR2 is SVGAGI. The CDR3 has 12 amino acids. V shed 10 bases, J shed 2 bases, and the junction held 2 bases outside the gene matches. CDR3 DNA sequence: TGTGCCACCGCGGGGGCCTACAATGAGCAGTTCTTC. Translated: CATAGAYNEQFF.

This sequence joins TRBV27 and TRBJ2-7; 14 nucleotides agree with TRBD2. Germline-derived CDR1 and CDR2 are MNHEY and SMNVEV (reference sequence). V lost 6 bases, J lost 8 bases, and 12 bases stayed unmatched. The CDR3 spans 16 residues. DNA of the CDR3: TGTGCCAGCAGCTCCCTCGGGACTAGCGGGAGTCACAAGCAGTACTTC. Translated: CASSSLGTSGSHKQYF.

V usage is TRBV7-9 and J usage is TRBJ2-1, with 10 bases aligning to TRBD1. The junction had 10 bases not matched to a gene; V was cut back by 4 bases and J by 4 bases. In germline, CDR1 is SEHNR, CDR2 FQNEAQ (reference sequence). This CDR3 contains 17 residues. This chain's CDR3 is CASSSARGTGAYNEQFF. CDR3 in DNA: TGTGCCAGCAGCTCTGCCCGGGGGACAGGGGCATACAATGAGCAGTTCTTC.